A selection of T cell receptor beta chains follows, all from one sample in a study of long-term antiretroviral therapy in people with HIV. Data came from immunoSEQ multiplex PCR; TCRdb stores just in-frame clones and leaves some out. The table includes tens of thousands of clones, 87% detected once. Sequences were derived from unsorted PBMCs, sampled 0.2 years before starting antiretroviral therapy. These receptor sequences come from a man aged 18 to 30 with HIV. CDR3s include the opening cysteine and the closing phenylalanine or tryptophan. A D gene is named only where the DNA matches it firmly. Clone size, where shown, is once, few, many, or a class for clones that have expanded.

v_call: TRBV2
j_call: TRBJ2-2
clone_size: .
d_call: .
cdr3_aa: CASTETRNTGELFF
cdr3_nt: TGTGCCAGCACCGAGACAAGGAACACCGGGGAGCTGTTTTTT

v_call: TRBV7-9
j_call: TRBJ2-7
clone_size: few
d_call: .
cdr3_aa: CASSFRGLYEQYF
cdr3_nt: TGTGCCAGCAGCTTCAGGGGATTGTACGAGCAGTACTTC

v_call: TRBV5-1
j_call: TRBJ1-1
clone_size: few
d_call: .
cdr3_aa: CASSFRPGRGGTEAFF
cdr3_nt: TGCGCCAGCAGCTTCCGCCCCGGACGCGGAGGCACTGAAGCTTTCTTT

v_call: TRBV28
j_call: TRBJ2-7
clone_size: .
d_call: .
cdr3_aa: CASREPLTEQYF
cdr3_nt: TGTGCCAGCAGGGAACCACTAACCGAGCAGTACTTC

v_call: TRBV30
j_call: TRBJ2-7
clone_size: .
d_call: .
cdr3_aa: CAWSQGLGEQYF
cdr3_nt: TGTGCCTGGAGTCAAGGCTTGGGGGAGCAGTACTTC

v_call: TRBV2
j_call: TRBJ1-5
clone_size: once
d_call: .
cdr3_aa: CASGQNQPQHF
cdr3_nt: TGTGCCAGCGGCCAAAATCAGCCCCAGCATTTT

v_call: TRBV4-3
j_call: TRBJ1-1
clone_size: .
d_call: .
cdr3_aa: CASSQLPGTEAFF
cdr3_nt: TGCGCCAGCAGCCAACTTCCAGGGACTGAAGCTTTCTTT

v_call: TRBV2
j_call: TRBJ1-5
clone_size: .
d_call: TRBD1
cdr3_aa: CASQWDSSLDQPQHF
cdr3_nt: TGTGCCTCCCAGTGGGACAGTTCGTTAGATCAGCCCCAGCATTTT

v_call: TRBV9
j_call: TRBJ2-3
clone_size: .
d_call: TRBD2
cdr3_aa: CASTLAGGEGTQYF
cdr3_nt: TGTGCCAGCACTCTGGCCGGAGGGGAGGGTACGCAGTATTTT

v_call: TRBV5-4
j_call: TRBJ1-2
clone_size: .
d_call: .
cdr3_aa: CASSLGGARGYTF
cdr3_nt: TGTGCCAGCAGCTTGGGAGGGGCGAGGGGCTACACCTTC

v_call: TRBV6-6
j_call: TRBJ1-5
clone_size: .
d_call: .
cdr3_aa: CASSSRDRNQPQHF
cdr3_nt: TGTGCCAGCAGCTCCCGAGACAGGAATCAGCCCCAGCATTTT

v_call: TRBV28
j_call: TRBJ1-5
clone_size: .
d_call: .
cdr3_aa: CASSLDSNQPQHF
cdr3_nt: TGTGCCAGCAGTTTAGATAGCAATCAGCCCCAGCATTTT

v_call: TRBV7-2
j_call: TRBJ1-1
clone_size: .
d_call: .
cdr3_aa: CASSLYGGMNTEAFF
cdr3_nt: TGTGCCAGCAGCTTATACGGAGGAATGAACACTGAAGCTTTCTTT

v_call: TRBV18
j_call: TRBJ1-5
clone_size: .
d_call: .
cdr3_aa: CASSAADRGRPQHF
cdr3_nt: TGTGCCAGCTCCGCCGCGGACAGAGGGCGGCCCCAGCATTTT

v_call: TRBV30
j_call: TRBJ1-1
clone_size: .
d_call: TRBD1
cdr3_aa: CAWSVGGQEAFF
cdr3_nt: TGTGCCTGGAGTGTAGGGGGACAGGAAGCTTTCTTT

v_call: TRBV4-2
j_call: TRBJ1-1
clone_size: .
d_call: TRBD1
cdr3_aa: CASTGQELFF
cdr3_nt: TGTGCCAGCACAGGACAGGAGCTGTTCTTT

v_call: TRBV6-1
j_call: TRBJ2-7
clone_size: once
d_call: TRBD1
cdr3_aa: CASPEGTGSNEQYF
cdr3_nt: TGTGCCAGCCCCGAGGGGACAGGGTCTAACGAGCAGTACTTC

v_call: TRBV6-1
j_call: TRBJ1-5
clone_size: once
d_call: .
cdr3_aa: CASSGWGRVSNQPQHF
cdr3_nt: TGTGCCAGCAGTGGATGGGGCAGGGTTAGCAATCAGCCCCAGCATTTT

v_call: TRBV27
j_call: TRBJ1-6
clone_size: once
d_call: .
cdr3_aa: CASSLRRNSPLHF
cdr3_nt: TGTGCCAGCAGTTTGCGACGAAATTCACCCCTCCACTTT

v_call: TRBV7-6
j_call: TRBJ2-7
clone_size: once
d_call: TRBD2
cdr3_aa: CASSWGGGYEQYF
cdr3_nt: TGTGCCAGCAGCTGGGGCGGGGGGTACGAGCAGTACTTC

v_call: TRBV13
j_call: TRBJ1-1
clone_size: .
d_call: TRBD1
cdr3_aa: CASSWDREGSLGTEAFF
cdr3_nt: TGTGCCAGCAGCTGGGACAGGGAGGGTAGTCTTGGGACTGAAGCTTTCTTT

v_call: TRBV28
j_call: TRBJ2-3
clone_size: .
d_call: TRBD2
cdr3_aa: CASSASGGADTQYF
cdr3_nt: TGTGCCAGCAGTGCTAGCGGGGGGGCAGATACGCAGTATTTT

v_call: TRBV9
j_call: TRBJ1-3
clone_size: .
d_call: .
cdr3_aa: CASSVEPSGNTIYF
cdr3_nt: TGTGCCAGCAGCGTAGAGCCCTCTGGAAACACCATATATTTT

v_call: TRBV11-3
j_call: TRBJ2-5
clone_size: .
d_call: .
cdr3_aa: CASSPGPRETQYF
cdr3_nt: TGTGCCAGCAGCCCAGGTCCAAGGGAGACCCAGTACTTC

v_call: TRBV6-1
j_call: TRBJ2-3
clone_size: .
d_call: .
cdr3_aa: CASSPRGAGDTQYF
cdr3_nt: TGTGCCAGCAGCCCTAGGGGGGCGGGAGATACGCAGTATTTT

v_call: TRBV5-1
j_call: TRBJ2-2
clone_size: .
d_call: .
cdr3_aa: CASSQHQGRADTGELFF
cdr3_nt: TGCGCCAGCAGCCAGCATCAGGGAAGAGCGGACACCGGGGAGCTGTTTTTT

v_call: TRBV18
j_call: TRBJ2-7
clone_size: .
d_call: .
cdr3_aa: CASTRQGGHEQYF
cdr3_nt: TGTGCCAGCACACGTCAGGGAGGCCACGAGCAGTACTTC

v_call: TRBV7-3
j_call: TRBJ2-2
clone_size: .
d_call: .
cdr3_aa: CASSSSGERTGELFF
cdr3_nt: TGTGCCAGCAGCTCGTCGGGAGAGCGCACCGGGGAGCTGTTTTTT

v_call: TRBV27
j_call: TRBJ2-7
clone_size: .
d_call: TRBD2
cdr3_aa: CASSLVGLGSEQYF
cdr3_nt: TGTGCCAGCAGTTTAGTCGGACTAGGCTCCGAGCAGTACTTC

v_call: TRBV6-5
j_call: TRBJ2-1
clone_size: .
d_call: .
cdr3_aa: CASSMGGAGEQFF
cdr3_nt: TGTGCCAGCAGTATGGGGGGCGCGGGTGAGCAGTTCTTC

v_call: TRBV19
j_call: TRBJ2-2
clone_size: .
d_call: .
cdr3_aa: CASTFRDSNTGELFF
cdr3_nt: TGTGCCAGTACCTTTCGGGACTCGAACACCGGGGAGCTGTTTTTT

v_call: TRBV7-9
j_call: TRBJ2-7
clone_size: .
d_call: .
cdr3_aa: CASSLAGVRWYF
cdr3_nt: TGTGCCAGCAGCTTAGCTGGGGTACGGTGGTACTTC

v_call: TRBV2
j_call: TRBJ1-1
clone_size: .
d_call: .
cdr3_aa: CASREAGLSTEAFF
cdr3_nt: TGTGCCAGCAGGGAAGCAGGACTAAGTACTGAAGCTTTCTTT

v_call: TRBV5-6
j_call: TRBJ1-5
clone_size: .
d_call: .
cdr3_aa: CASSLGDQPQHF
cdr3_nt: TGTGCCAGCAGCTTGGGCGACCAGCCCCAGCATTTT

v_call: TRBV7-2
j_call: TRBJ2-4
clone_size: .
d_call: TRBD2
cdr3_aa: CASSHRRTSGGPFKNIQYF
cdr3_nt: TGTGCCAGCAGCCACCGCAGGACTAGCGGGGGCCCCTTCAAAAACATTCAGTACTTC

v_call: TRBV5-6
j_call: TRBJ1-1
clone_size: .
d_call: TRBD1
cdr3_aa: CASSGGQGRWSEAFF
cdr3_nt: TGTGCCAGCAGCGGGGGACAGGGGAGGTGGTCTGAAGCTTTCTTT

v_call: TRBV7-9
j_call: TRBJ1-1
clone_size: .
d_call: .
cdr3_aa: CASTLSPTENTEAFF
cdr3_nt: TGTGCCAGCACCCTCTCGCCGACAGAGAACACTGAAGCTTTCTTT

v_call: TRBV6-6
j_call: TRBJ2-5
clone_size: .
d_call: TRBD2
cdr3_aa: CASHFSSGGAWETQYF
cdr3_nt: TGTGCCAGCCATTTTTCCAGCGGGGGGGCCTGGGAGACCCAGTACTTC

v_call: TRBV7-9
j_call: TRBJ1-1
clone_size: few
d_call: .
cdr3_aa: CASSLAGKAFF
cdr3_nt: TGTGCCAGCAGCTTAGCAGGGAAAGCTTTCTTT

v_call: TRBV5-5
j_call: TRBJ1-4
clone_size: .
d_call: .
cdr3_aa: CASSLARGLDEKLFF
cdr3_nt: TGTGCCAGCAGCTTGGCGCGGGGACTAGATGAAAAACTGTTTTTT

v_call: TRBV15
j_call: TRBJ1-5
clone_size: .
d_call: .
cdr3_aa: CATSRDGASTPQHF
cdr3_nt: TGTGCCACCAGCAGAGATGGGGCTTCAACGCCCCAGCATTTT

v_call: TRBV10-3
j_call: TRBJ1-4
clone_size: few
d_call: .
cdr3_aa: CAIRPDRTNEKLFF
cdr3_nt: TGTGCCATCAGACCTGACAGGACTAATGAAAAACTGTTTTTT

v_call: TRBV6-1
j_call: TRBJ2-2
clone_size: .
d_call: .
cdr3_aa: CASGELFF
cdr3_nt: TGTGCCTCCGGGGAGCTGTTTTTT

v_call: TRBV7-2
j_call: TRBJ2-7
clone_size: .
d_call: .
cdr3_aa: CASSSNLEQYF
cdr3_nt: TGTGCCAGCAGCTCTAACCTTGAGCAGTACTTC

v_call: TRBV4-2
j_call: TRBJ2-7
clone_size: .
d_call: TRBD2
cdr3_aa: CASSHQRESNEQYF
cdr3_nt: TGTGCCAGCAGCCACCAGCGGGAGAGTAACGAGCAGTACTTC

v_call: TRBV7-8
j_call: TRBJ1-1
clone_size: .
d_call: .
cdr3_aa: CASSRDPEIAEAFF
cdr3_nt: TGTGCCAGCAGCCGGGACCCCGAAATTGCTGAAGCTTTCTTT

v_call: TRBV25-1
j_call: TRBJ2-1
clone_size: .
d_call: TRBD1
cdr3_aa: CASRALLGTANEQFF
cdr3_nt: TGTGCCAGCAGAGCCCTTCTAGGGACAGCCAATGAGCAGTTCTTC

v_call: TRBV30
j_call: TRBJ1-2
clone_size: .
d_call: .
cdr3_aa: CAWRDGAGGYTF
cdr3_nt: TGTGCCTGGAGGGATGGGGCCGGGGGCTACACCTTC

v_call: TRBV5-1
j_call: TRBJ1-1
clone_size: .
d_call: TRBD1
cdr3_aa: CASSWDRGLSNTEAFF
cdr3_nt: TGCGCCAGCAGCTGGGACAGGGGACTATCGAACACTGAAGCTTTCTTT

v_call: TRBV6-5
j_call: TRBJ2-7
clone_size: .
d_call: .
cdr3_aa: CASSDQGTAYEQYF
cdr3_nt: TGTGCCAGCAGTGACCAGGGGACGGCCTACGAGCAGTACTTC

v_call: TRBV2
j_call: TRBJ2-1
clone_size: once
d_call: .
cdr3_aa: CASNKATGYSYNEQFF
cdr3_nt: TGTGCCAGCAACAAGGCGACTGGGTACTCCTACAATGAGCAGTTCTTC

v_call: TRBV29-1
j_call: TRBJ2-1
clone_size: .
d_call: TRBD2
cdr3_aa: CSVAPGTSDLNEQFF
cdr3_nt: TGCAGCGTTGCCCCCGGGACTAGCGACCTCAATGAGCAGTTCTTC

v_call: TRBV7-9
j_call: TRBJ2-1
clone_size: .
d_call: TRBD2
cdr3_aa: CASSSLSGRGHPEQFF
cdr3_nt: TGTGCCAGCAGCTCGCTCTCTGGGAGGGGCCACCCAGAGCAGTTCTTC

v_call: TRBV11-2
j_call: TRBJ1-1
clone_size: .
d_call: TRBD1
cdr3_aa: CASSWGTVNTEAFF
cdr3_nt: TGTGCCAGCAGCTGGGGGACAGTGAACACTGAAGCTTTCTTT

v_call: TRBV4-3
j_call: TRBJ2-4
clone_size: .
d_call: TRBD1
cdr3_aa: CASSQDPGTGWIQYF
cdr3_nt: TGCGCCAGCAGCCAAGACCCCGGGACAGGGTGGATTCAGTACTTC

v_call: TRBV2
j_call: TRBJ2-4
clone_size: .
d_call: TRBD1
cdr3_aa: CASSARTGDGNIQYF
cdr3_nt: TGTGCCAGCAGCGCAAGAACAGGGGACGGAAACATTCAGTACTTC

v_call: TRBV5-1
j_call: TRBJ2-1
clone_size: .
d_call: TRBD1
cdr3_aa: CASSLVQGHEQFF
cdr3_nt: TGCGCCAGCAGCTTGGTACAGGGGCATGAGCAGTTCTTC

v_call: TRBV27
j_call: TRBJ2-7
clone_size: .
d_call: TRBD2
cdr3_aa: CASSPGTTWTYEQYF
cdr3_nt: TGTGCCAGCAGTCCGGGGACTACCTGGACCTACGAGCAGTACTTC

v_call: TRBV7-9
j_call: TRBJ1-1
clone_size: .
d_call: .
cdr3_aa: CASSHSVGSGGRGTEAFF
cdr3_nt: TGTGCCAGCAGCCACTCGGTTGGGTCCGGGGGCCGCGGCACTGAAGCTTTCTTT